The entry below gives a single T cell receptor beta chain sequence along with its context. Its matching antigen is unknown. The repertoire was sequenced with immunoSEQ multiplex PCR; TCRdb's copy has only in-frame clones and lacks some. The sample carries about 50,000 clones, approximately 92% recorded once. The data originate from a study of CD4+ T cells in melanoma. Germline V gene sequence: CDR1 SNHLY, CDR2 FYNNEI. V was cut by 7 bases and J by 7 bases, with 13 bases left in between. The CDR3 sequence is 12 residues long. Findings and limits, study-wide: A reported correlation linked neoantigen-specific CD4+ T cells to CD8+, macrophage and B cell function.

The sequence derives from a human donor with melanoma. The rearrangement uses TRBV2 and TRBJ1-1; D uncertain. Material: peripheral blood. CDR3 coding DNA: TGTGCCAGCACCCCTAGTCGTGTTGAAGCTTTCTTT. Its protein product is CASTPSRVEAFF. The full variable domain, with the rest looked up from reference TRBV2 and TRBJ1-1, is EPEVTQTPSHQVTQMGQEVILRCVPISNHLYFYWYRQILGQKVEFLVSFYNNEISEKSEIFDDQFSVERPDGSNFTLKIRSTKLEDSAMYFCASTPSRVEAFFGQGTRLTVV.